Listed here are 24 T cell receptor beta chains from one sample, sequenced in a study of blood T cell repertoires in COVID-19. Here immunoSEQ multiplex PCR was the method, and the copy in TCRdb shows in-frame clones only, minus some. The profile shows roughly 190,000 clones, around 79% of them singletons. Sequencing was performed on peripheral blood. These TCRs come from a woman in her forties or fifties with acute or convalescent COVID-19.

The chain combines TRBV4-1 with TRBJ1-4; D is unresolved. Looked up from germline, CDR1 is MGHRA and CDR2 is YSYEKL. Trimming left V 0 bases short and J 10 bases short, with 15 bases between. This CDR3 spans 15 amino acids. The CDR3 sequence: CASSQDRSPGGKLFF. The CDR3 region has the DNA TGCGCCAGCAGCCAAGATCGTAGCCCTGGCGGAAAACTGTTTTTT.

The chain joins TRBV7-2 to TRBJ2-7; tentative D call: TRBD1 (5 bases). The CDR3 length is 12 residues. Trimming removed 4 bases at V and 9 bases at J, with 13 bases between. Looked up from germline, CDR1 is SGHTA and CDR2 is FQGNSA. The CDR3 DNA sequence: TGTGCCAGCAGCTCTCTTTGGGGCGCGCAGTACTTC. This encodes CASSSLWGAQYF.

The chain joins TRBV7-2 to TRBJ2-4; TRBD1 is a possible D gene (6 bases). The length of the CDR3 is 15 residues. In germline, CDR1 is SGHTA, CDR2 FQGNSA. V was pared by 1 base and J by 5 bases, with 12 bases between. The CDR3, as DNA: TGTGCCAGCAGCTTAGGCCCTTCAGGGGAAAACATTCAGTACTTC. Its translation is CASSLGPSGENIQYF.

This clone was seen just once. The rearrangement joins TRBV5-1 to TRBJ2-7, with 10 bases that match TRBD1. Germline lookup yields CDR1 SGHRS and CDR2 YFSETQ. The ends lost 4 bases at V and 2 bases at J; junction bases unmatched: 6. The CDR3 is 15 residues long. The DNA for the CDR3 is TGCGCCAGCAGCCCCCGGACAGGGGGAACCTACGAGCAGTACTTC. Residues: CASSPRTGGTYEQYF.

V usage is TRBV29-1 and J usage is TRBJ1-2; a possible D gene is TRBD1 (6 bases). Trimming took 0 bases from V and 8 from J, leaving 19 bases between them. Germline V lookup: CDR1 SQVTM, CDR2 ANQGSEA. The CDR3 runs to 15 residues. The chain's CDR3 is CSVEEREGGYTGYTF. The CDR3 DNA sequence: TGCAGCGTTGAAGAAAGGGAGGGGGGTTATACCGGCTACACCTTC.

This clone was recorded a few times. J is TRBJ2-7 and V is TRBV11-3; 10 bases are shared with TRBD1. Per germline, CDR1 SGHNT and CDR2 YENEEA. The CDR3 sequence is 15 residues long. J lost 3 bases, V lost 5 bases, and 7 bases had no gene match. In DNA form, the CDR3 reads TGTGCCAGCAGCAACGGCGGGACAGGGGACTACGAGCAGTACTTC. Protein: CASSNGGTGDYEQYF.

The chain carries TRBV5-1 and TRBJ1-1; TRBD1 matches 9 bases. This CDR3 comprises 14 residues. Trimming removed 4 bases from V and 4 bases from J; junction bases left unmatched: 5. Per germline, CDR1 SGHRS and CDR2 YFSETQ. The CDR3 sequence: CASSPGTGLTEAFF. The CDR3 DNA is TGCGCCAGCAGCCCCGGGACAGGGCTCACTGAAGCTTTCTTT.

This chain connects TRBV7-8 to TRBJ2-1, with TRBD2 matching 7 bases. The CDR3 has 15 residues. Germline CDR1 is SGHVS and CDR2 is FQNEAQ. J lost 4 bases, V lost 4 bases, and 7 bases had no gene match. The CDR3 reads CASSSGGASYNEQFF. Here the CDR3 DNA reads TGTGCCAGCAGCTCGGGAGGAGCGTCTTACAATGAGCAGTTCTTC.

The chain's CDR3 is CASRYSTTNEKLFF. In DNA form, the CDR3 reads TGTGCCAGCCGCTACAGTACAACTAATGAAAAACTGTTTTTT. The rearrangement joins TRBV19 to TRBJ1-4; no definite D call. Trimming removed 9 bases from V and 0 bases from J, with 11 bases in between. The CDR3 totals 14 residues. Germline V gene sequence: CDR1 LNHDA, CDR2 SQIVND (reference sequence).

The chain is built from TRBV25-1 and TRBJ1-3; the D is unclear. This CDR3 contains 14 residues. The V end was cut by 1 base, the J end by 2 bases, with 6 bases between. Germline values: CDR1 MGHDK, CDR2 SYGVNS. In nucleotides, the CDR3 is TGTGCCAGCAGTGAATTAATCCCTGGAAACACCATATATTTT. Its protein is CASSELIPGNTIYF.

This chain uses TRBV2 with TRBJ2-1; D is undetermined. This CDR3 is built from 13 residues. V was cut by 0 bases and J by 6 bases, with 6 bases left in between. Germline-derived CDR1 and CDR2 are SNHLY and FYNNEI. The CDR3 region has the DNA TGTGCCAGCAGTGAAGCGGAGACCAATGAGCAGTTCTTC. Translating gives CASSEAETNEQFF.

The chain combines TRBV28 with TRBJ2-7, with unresolved D. Germline CDR1 is MDHEN and CDR2 is SYDVKM. V was clipped by 7 bases and J by 3 bases, with 13 bases between them. This CDR3 is built from 13 residues. CDR3 in DNA: TGTGCCAGCACGTCCACTTCGTTCTACGAGCAGTACTTC. This translates into CASTSTSFYEQYF.

The chain has TRBV18 and TRBJ1-5; D is uncertain. The length of the CDR3 is 15 residues. The V gene's germline CDR1 is KGHSH and CDR2 LQKENI. V lost 2 bases, J lost 0 bases, and 8 bases lay in between. CDR3 sequence: CASSPWEYSNQPQHF. As DNA, the CDR3 is TGTGCCAGCTCACCATGGGAGTATAGCAATCAGCCCCAGCATTTT.

The gene calls are TRBV18 and TRBJ1-3; 7 nucleotides align to TRBD1. The germline V gene encodes CDR1 KGHSH and CDR2 LQKENI. The length of the CDR3 is 15 residues. The trim removed 8 bases at V and 0 bases at J, leaving 7 bases unmatched. The CDR3 DNA follows: TGTGCCAGCGCAACGGGACAGCACTCTGGAAACACCATATATTTT. It is translated as CASATGQHSGNTIYF.

This clone was seen once. CDR3 amino acids: CASSLLVTDTQYF. CDR3 bases: TGTGCCAGCAGCTTGTTAGTCACAGATACGCAGTATTTT. The chain links TRBV5-6 to TRBJ2-3; D unclear. Germline-derived CDR1 and CDR2 are SGHDT and YYEEEE. V was clipped by 1 base and J by 2 bases, with 5 bases between them. The length of the CDR3 is 13 residues.

This clone was detected only once. The rearrangement uses TRBV5-1 and TRBJ2-3; 11 bases agree with TRBD2. From germline, CDR1 is SGHRS and CDR2 YFSETQ. CDR3 length: 16 amino acids. Trimming at V came to 4 bases and at J to 3 bases, leaving 7 bases not matched to a gene. The CDR3 protein is CASSIPTSGKTDTQYF. CDR3 coding DNA: TGCGCCAGCAGCATTCCGACTAGCGGGAAGACAGATACGCAGTATTTT.

The rearrangement joins TRBV27 to TRBJ1-1; 9 nucleotides line up with TRBD1. CDR3 length: 14 residues. The V and J ends lost 3 bases and 3 bases, in that order; junction bases with no gene match: 2. Germline CDR1 reads MNHEY; CDR2 reads SMNVEV (reference sequence). This chain's CDR3 is CASSFRDRDTEAFF. The CDR3, as DNA: TGTGCCAGCAGTTTTCGGGACAGGGACACTGAAGCTTTCTTT.

This clone was counted a few times. The genes are TRBV15 and TRBJ1-4, with a tentative D call TRBD1 (5 bases). Trimming took 0 bases from V and 4 from J, leaving 12 bases between them. The V gene's germline CDR1 is LNHNV and CDR2 YYDKDF (reference sequence). This CDR3 is 16 amino acids long. CDR3 amino acids: CATSRDRGDLNEKLFF. DNA for the CDR3: TGTGCCACCAGCAGAGATCGGGGGGATCTTAATGAAAAACTGTTTTTT. The entire variable domain, with the rest obtained from reference TRBV15 and TRBJ1-4, is as follows: DAMVIQNPRYQVTQFGKPVTLSCSQTLNHNVMYWYQQKSSQAPKLLFHYYDKDFNNEADTPDNFQSRRPNTSFCFLDIRSPGLGDTAMYLCATSRDRGDLNEKLFFGSGTQLSVL.

V usage is TRBV7-9 and J usage is TRBJ1-2, with 7 nucleotides matching TRBD1. The length of the CDR3 is 15 residues. Trimming cost V 5 bases and J 8 bases; bases outside gene matches: 14. Germline CDR1 and CDR2: SEHNR and FQNEAQ (reference sequence). CDR3 in DNA: TGTGCCAGCAGCCCCTCCGGGACAGTTTCGAGCGGCTACACCTTC. Translating gives CASSPSGTVSSGYTF. The full variable domain, with the rest looked up from reference TRBV7-9 and TRBJ1-2, is DTGVSQNPRHKITKRGQNVTFRCDPISEHNRLYWYRQTLGQGPEFLTYFQNEAQLEKSRLLSDRFSAERPKGSFSTLEIQRTEQGDSAMYLCASSPSGTVSSGYTFGSGTRLTVV.

This clone was seen at least ten times. V usage is TRBV19 and J usage is TRBJ1-5, with 7 bases fitting TRBD1. V shed 6 bases, J shed 2 bases, and the junction held 7 bases outside the gene matches. This CDR3 has 15 amino acids. Germline V CDR1 and CDR2: LNHDA, SQIVND (reference sequence). The CDR3 DNA sequence: TGTGCCAGTAGCCAACAGGGGCTGGGCAATCAGCCCCAGCATTTT. This codes for CASSQQGLGNQPQHF.

The chain recombines TRBV30 with TRBJ2-1; tentative D call: TRBD2 (5 bases). Germline loops: CDR1 GTSNPN, CDR2 SVGIG (reference sequence). The CDR3 is made up of 15 amino acids. V was trimmed by 2 bases and J by 9 bases, leaving 20 bases between them. The CDR3 DNA follows: TGTGCCTGGAGTCATACCGGGAAGGTAGTTCCTGAGCAGTTCTTC. Translating gives CAWSHTGKVVPEQFF.

This clone was found a few times. This chain uses TRBV7-2 with TRBJ1-6; D is perhaps TRBD1 (5 bases). The CDR3 spans 13 residues. V was cut by 6 bases and J by 11 bases, with 14 bases left in between. Germline V lookup: CDR1 SGHTA, CDR2 FQGNSA. The CDR3 loop is CASRSDRATPLHF. The CDR3 region has the DNA TGTGCCAGCAGATCCGACAGAGCAACACCCCTCCACTTT.

The chain uses TRBV5-5 and TRBJ2-3; D is perhaps TRBD1 (5 bases). The CDR3 runs 13 residues. With 5 bases removed from V and 3 bases from J, the gap between germline ends came to 10 bases. Germline CDR1 is SGHKS and CDR2 is YYEKEE (reference sequence). DNA for the CDR3: TGTGCCAGCAGACGGCAGGGAACAGATACGCAGTATTTT. Translating it yields CASRRQGTDTQYF.

This clone was counted between two and nine times. The rearrangement uses TRBV6-2 or TRBV6-3 and TRBJ1-2; D is perhaps TRBD1 (6 bases). Germline-derived CDR1 and CDR2 are MNHEY and SVGEGT. The CDR3 is made up of 14 amino acids. V lost 4 bases to trimming and J lost 7 bases, with 16 bases between them. CDR3 bases: TGTGCCAGCAGTTCCTCCGCGGGGGGCTCTGGCTACACCTTC. This encodes CASSSSAGGSGYTF.